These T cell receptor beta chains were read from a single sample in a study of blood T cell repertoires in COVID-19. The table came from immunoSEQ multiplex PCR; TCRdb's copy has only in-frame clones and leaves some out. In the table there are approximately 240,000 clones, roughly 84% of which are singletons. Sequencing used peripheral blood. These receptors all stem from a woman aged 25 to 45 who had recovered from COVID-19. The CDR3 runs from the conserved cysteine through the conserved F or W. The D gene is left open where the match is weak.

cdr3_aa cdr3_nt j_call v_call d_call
CASSPGGGAPETQYF TGTGCCAGCAGCCCTGGGGGAGGGGCCCCGGAGACCCAGTACTTC TRBJ2-5 TRBV9 TRBD2
CASSSTGPETQYF TGTGCCAGCAGCTCGACAGGCCCAGAGACCCAGTACTTC TRBJ2-5 TRBV7-3 NA
CASSPPGLASSYEQYF TGTGCCAGCAGCCCTCCGGGACTAGCCTCTTCCTACGAGCAGTACTTC TRBJ2-7 TRBV5-4 TRBD2
CASSWTTGGWSADTQYF TGTGCCAGCAGTTGGACTACAGGGGGTTGGAGCGCAGATACGCAGTATTTT TRBJ2-3 TRBV27 TRBD1
CASSYGGKGGELFF TGTGCCAGCAGTTACGGCGGGAAGGGCGGGGAGCTGTTTTTT TRBJ2-2 TRBV6-5 NA
CASSEVYSSYEQYF TGTGCCAGCAGTGAAGTATACAGCTCCTACGAGCAGTACTTC TRBJ2-7 TRBV6-1 NA
CASSLLAGDTDTQYF TGCGCCAGCAGCTTACTAGCGGGGGACACAGATACGCAGTATTTT TRBJ2-3 TRBV5-1 TRBD2
CASSPGQESTDTQYF TGTGCCAGCAGCCCCGGACAGGAAAGCACAGATACGCAGTATTTT TRBJ2-3 TRBV5-8 TRBD1
CASSGRTGVKEQYF TGTGCCAGCAGCGGAAGGACAGGGGTCAAAGAGCAGTACTTC TRBJ2-7 TRBV11-2 TRBD1
CASSHTRDGRHEQYF TGTGCCAGCAGTCATACCCGGGACGGGAGGCACGAGCAGTACTTC TRBJ2-7 TRBV28 TRBD2
CASSSALEGVAGVGEQYF TGTGCCAGCAGCTCAGCGCTAGAAGGGGTAGCGGGAGTTGGCGAGCAGTACTTC TRBJ2-7 TRBV7-9 TRBD2